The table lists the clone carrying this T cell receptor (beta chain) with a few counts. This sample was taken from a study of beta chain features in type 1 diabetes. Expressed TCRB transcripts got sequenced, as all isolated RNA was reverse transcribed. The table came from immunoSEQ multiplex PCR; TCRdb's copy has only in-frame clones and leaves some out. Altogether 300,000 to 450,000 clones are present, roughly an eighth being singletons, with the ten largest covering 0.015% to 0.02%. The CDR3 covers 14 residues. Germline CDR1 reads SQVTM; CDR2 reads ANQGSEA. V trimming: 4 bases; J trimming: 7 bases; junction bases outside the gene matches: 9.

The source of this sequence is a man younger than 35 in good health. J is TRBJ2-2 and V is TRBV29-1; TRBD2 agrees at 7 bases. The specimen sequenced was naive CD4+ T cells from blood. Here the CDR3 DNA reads TGCAGCGTTGGGCGTCAGGGCGGGGGCGGGGAGCTGTTTTTT. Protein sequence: CSVGRQGGGGELFF.